This TCR beta chain emerged from a study of T cells in Graves' hyperthyroidism and ophthalmopathy. The wider study: Once the initial diagnosis was made, peripheral blood was obtained before any treatment.

Study-wide results and limits: Onset of ophthalmopathy came a median approximately 6 months after the model predicted it.

Subjects with ophthalmopathy showed a Clinical Activity Score no lower than 3, a NOSPECS grade no lower than 4, and a duration shorter than 3 months. The CDR3 has 16 residues. Per germline, CDR1 MGHDK and CDR2 SYGVNS. Trimming cost V 2 bases and J 4 bases, with 18 bases left between them. RNA transcripts yielded amplified TCR beta CDR3 regions. Carried out on the TCR CDR3, a first-round RT-PCR used the HTBI primer set. TCRdb itself ran the multiplex PCR reads through MiXCR, one entry per CDR3 protein. The table lists approximately 380,000 distinct CDR3 sequences, roughly 13% of them singletons. In regard to this clonotype: The antigen is undetermined.

What was sequenced was blood. The rearrangement uses TRBV25-1 and TRBJ2-7, with D possibly matching TRBD1 (7 bases). The sequence was collected from a man aged 45-65 years with Graves' ophthalmopathy. This CDR3 is CASSEQGGPIEYEQYF. The CDR3 bases are TGTGCCAGCAGTGAACAGGGGGGCCCCATTGAATACGAGCAGTACTTC.